Detailed here is one T cell receptor (beta chain). No antigen is known for it. This entry comes from a study of vaccination and CD4 T cells after COVID-19. Study-wide background: Blood was drawn a median roughly 66 days post second dose, range 14 to 241.

General observations from the study: Convalescent patients had a median about 90% of reactive clones appearing only post-vaccination.

V trimming: 7 bases; J trimming: 2 bases; junction bases outside the gene matches: 2. This CDR3 region has 14 residues. Germline V gene data show CDR1 as SGHVS and CDR2 as FQNEAQ. This sample's treatment: roughly 11-day PBMC culture with coronavirus spike peptide pools or control peptides (ViraFEST assay). Researchers used the Oncomine TCR Beta short-read assay to sequence DNA from cultured CD4+ T cells. TCRdb independently ran MiXCR on the PCR reads; one entry per CDR3 protein. The sample carries fewer than 20,000 distinct CDR3 sequences, around 61% recorded once. This receptor was taken from a human donor who had recovered from COVID-19. The V gene is TRBV7-8, the J gene TRBJ2-2; 9 bases match TRBD2. Sequencing was done on a sample of CD4+ T cells from blood, cultured in vitro. The CDR3 region is CASTGLANTGELFF. The CDR3, as DNA: TGTGCCAGCACGGGACTAGCTAACACCGGGGAGCTGTTTTTT.